Presented here are 26 T cell receptor beta chains from one specimen sequenced in a study of blood T cell repertoires in COVID-19. Sequenced by immunoSEQ multiplex PCR; TCRdb stores in-frame clones only, minus some. In the table there are about 110,000 clones, less than 85% of which are singletons. Sequencing input: peripheral blood. The receptor source for this set is a woman aged 55 to 70 with acute or convalescent COVID-19.

With respect to this clone: Other DNA variants within this sample encode the same CDR3. The V call is TRBV12-3 or TRBV12-4, the J call TRBJ2-7, with TRBD2 matching 8 bases. This CDR3 comprises 13 residues. Losses at the gene ends were 3 bases for V and 4 bases for J; bases not matched to a gene: 2. The CDR3 nucleotides read TGTGCCAGCAGTTTGACGGGAGGGTACGAGCAGTACTTC. The encoded protein is CASSLTGGYEQYF.

Here the CDR3 reads CASSRGQVSYEQYF. In DNA form, the CDR3 reads TGTGCCAGTAGTAGAGGACAAGTCTCCTACGAGCAGTACTTC. J is TRBJ2-7 and V is TRBV19; D perhaps matches TRBD1 (5 bases). The V and J ends lost 4 bases and 0 bases respectively, with 10 bases between them. The CDR3 extends over 14 amino acids. Germline values: CDR1 LNHDA, CDR2 SQIVND (reference sequence).

This clone was counted only a few times. The chain carries TRBV5-5 and TRBJ1-5; the D gene is possibly TRBD1 (5 bases). Per germline, CDR1 SGHKS and CDR2 YYEKEE (reference sequence). CDR3 length: 13 amino acids. V lost 1 base and J lost 6, with 8 bases in between. The CDR3 bases are TGTGCCAGCAGCTTGAGCGGGGGTCAGCCCCAGCATTTT. It translates to CASSLSGGQPQHF.

V usage is TRBV28 and J usage is TRBJ2-1; 9 bases fit TRBD2. Germline V CDR1 and CDR2: MDHEN, SYDVKM. The CDR3 is 17 residues long. J was trimmed by 5 bases and V by 4 bases; bases with no gene match: 12. In DNA form, the CDR3 reads TGTGCCAGCAGTTCCCTTAGCGGGAGAGGCGCACACAATGAGCAGTTCTTC. Protein: CASSSLSGRGAHNEQFF.

The chain links TRBV24-1 to TRBJ2-3; 8 nucleotides align to TRBD2. J lost 0 bases, V lost 3 bases, and 7 bases had no gene match. Germline-derived CDR1 and CDR2 are KGHDR and SFDVKD. The CDR3 loop spans 17 amino acids. The CDR3 DNA reads as TGTGCCACCAGTGATGGGGCTAGCGGGTCCAGCACAGATACGCAGTATTTT. It translates to CATSDGASGSSTDTQYF.

The chain joins TRBV3-1 (or the pseudogene TRBV3-2) to TRBJ2-7; D is ambiguous. Germline V gives CDR1 LGHDT, CDR2 YNNKEL (reference sequence). The CDR3 has 13 residues. V was clipped by 4 bases and J by 9 bases, with 16 bases between them. In DNA, the CDR3 is TGTGCCAGCAGCCCCAGAGACCTACGAGGGCAGTACTTC. Translation: CASSPRDLRGQYF.

V is TRBV4-1 and J is TRBJ2-3, with 8 bases fitting TRBD1. This CDR3 has 16 residues. The V and J ends lost 3 bases and 3 bases, in that order; junction bases with no gene match: 8. Per germline, CDR1 MGHRA and CDR2 YSYEKL. CDR3 amino acids: CASSHPTGDRTDTQYF. The CDR3 DNA reads TGCGCCAGCAGCCACCCGACAGGGGATAGGACAGATACGCAGTATTTT.

The rearrangement links TRBV5-8 to TRBJ2-1; D not resolved. V lost 0 bases, J lost 2 bases, and 9 bases lay in between. The CDR3 is made up of 15 amino acids. In germline, CDR1 is SGHTS, CDR2 YDEGEE. CDR3 nucleotide sequence: TGTGCCAGCAGCTTGGGGTCCCGAGCCTACAATGAGCAGTTCTTC. Protein product: CASSLGSRAYNEQFF. The full variable domain, rest sourced from reference TRBV5-8 and TRBJ2-1, is EAGVTQSPTHLIKTRGQQATLRCSPISGHTSVYWYQQALGLGLQFLLWYDEGEERNRGNFPPRFSGRQFPNYSSELNVNALELEDSALYLCASSLGSRAYNEQFFGPGTRLTVL.

This chain links TRBV11-2 with TRBJ1-2; 8 bases are a match to TRBD1. V lost 0 bases, J lost 8 bases, and 8 bases stayed unmatched. Germline CDR1 is SGHAT and CDR2 is FQNNGV. CDR3 length: 15 amino acids. The CDR3 here is CASSLDRETGDGYTF. Written as DNA, the CDR3 is TGTGCCAGCAGCTTAGATCGGGAGACAGGGGACGGCTACACCTTC. The variable domain in full, with the rest retrieved from reference TRBV11-2 and TRBJ1-2, is EAGVAQSPRYKIIEKRQSVAFWCNPISGHATLYWYQQILGQGPKLLIQFQNNGVVDDSQLPKDRFSAERLKGVDSTLKIQPAKLEDSAVYLCASSLDRETGDGYTFGSGTRLTVV.

The J gene is TRBJ2-5, the V gene TRBV5-1; a weak D match, TRBD2 (5 bases). V lost 0 bases to trimming and J lost 5 bases, with 14 bases between them. CDR3 length: 15 amino acids. Germline loops: CDR1 SGHRS, CDR2 YFSETQ. The CDR3 nucleotides are TGCGCCAGCAGCTTGGAGGCTAGCTGGGAGGAGACCCAGTACTTC. It specifies CASSLEASWEETQYF.

This clone was seen a single time. CDR3: CASSPTRSSYNEQFF. CDR3 sequence (DNA): TGTGCCAGCAGCCCGACTCGCAGCTCCTACAATGAGCAGTTCTTC. V gene TRBV3-1 (or the pseudogene TRBV3-2) combines with J gene TRBJ2-1; D not certain. Trimming stripped 4 bases from V and 0 bases from J, with 10 bases between. Per the germline V gene, CDR1 is LGHDT and CDR2 is YNNKEL (reference sequence). This CDR3 has 15 amino acids.

This chain uses TRBV6-5 with TRBJ1-3; a possible D gene is TRBD1 (6 bases). The CDR3 loop spans 14 amino acids. V shed 6 bases and J shed 2 bases, with 11 bases lying between them. Germline assignment: CDR1 MNHEY and CDR2 SVGAGI. DNA for the CDR3: TGTGCCAGCAGCCTGGGACAAACTGGAAACACCATATATTTT. This sequence encodes CASSLGQTGNTIYF.

This chain links TRBV14 with TRBJ1-1; 9 bases match TRBD1. From germline, CDR1 is SGHDN and CDR2 FVKESK. This CDR3 has 13 amino acids. J gave up 5 bases and V 4 bases, and 2 bases lay outside the gene matches. CDR3 sequence reads: CASSPDRGTEAFF. CDR3 in DNA: TGTGCCAGCAGCCCGGACAGGGGTACTGAAGCTTTCTTT.

The V gene is TRBV6-2 or TRBV6-3, the J gene TRBJ2-1; the match to TRBD1 covers 9 bases. Per the germline V gene, CDR1 is MNHEY and CDR2 is SVGEGT. The V gene end was trimmed by 6 bases and the J gene end by 1 base; junction bases not matched to a gene: 7. The CDR3 spans 16 residues. The CDR3 sequence is CASSAIGTGSYNEQFF. Here the CDR3 DNA reads TGTGCCAGCAGCGCCATAGGGACAGGGTCCTACAATGAGCAGTTCTTC.

J is TRBJ2-2 and V is TRBV19, with TRBD1 matching over 8 bases. The CDR3 is made up of 15 amino acids. J lost 1 base, V lost 7 bases, and 5 bases had no gene match. Germline lookup yields CDR1 LNHDA and CDR2 SQIVND (reference sequence). The CDR3 coding sequence is TGTGCCAGTACTCCCGGGACAGGGAACACCGGGGAGCTGTTTTTT. Translated: CASTPGTGNTGELFF.

This clone appeared once. The genes are TRBV5-1 and TRBJ1-2, with 8 positions matching TRBD1. CDR1 is SGHRS, CDR2 YFSETQ, per germline. This CDR3 region has 15 residues. J was trimmed by 4 bases and V by 2 bases; bases with no gene match: 7. In nucleotides, the CDR3 is TGCGCCAGCAGCTTCGGGACAGGACTCCTCTATGGCTACACCTTC. Translation: CASSFGTGLLYGYTF.

V and J are TRBV14 and TRBJ1-1; TRBD1 might be the D (6 bases). The CDR3 totals 14 residues. The germline gives CDR1 SGHDN, CDR2 FVKESK. Trimming removed 4 bases from V and 5 bases from J, with 14 bases in between. The CDR3 reads CASSLRGGGTEAFF. The CDR3 region has the DNA TGTGCCAGCAGCCTCAGAGGGGGAGGGACTGAAGCTTTCTTT.

V is TRBV19 and J is TRBJ1-2, with D uncertain. Germline values: CDR1 LNHDA, CDR2 SQIVND (reference sequence). V was clipped by 4 bases and J by 8 bases, with 11 bases between them. This CDR3 has 12 residues. As DNA, the CDR3 is TGTGCCAGTAGTAGTGAGTCGGGGGGCTACACCTTC. Translated, it gives CASSSESGGYTF. Looking up the rest from reference TRBV19 and TRBJ1-2 gives the full variable domain: DGGITQSPKYLFRKEGQNVTLSCEQNLNHDAMYWYRQDPGQGLRLIYYSQIVNDFQKGDIAEGYSVSREKKESFPLTVTSAQKNPTAFYLCASSSESGGYTFGSGTRLTVV.

V gene TRBV5-1 combines with J gene TRBJ2-2; unclear D gene. The germline V gene has CDR1 SGHRS and CDR2 YFSETQ. Trimming removed 1 base from V and 3 bases from J, with 10 bases in between. The CDR3 length is 15 residues. CDR3 sequence (DNA): TGCGCCAGCAGCTTGATGACTCTCGACACCGGGGAGCTGTTTTTT. Translated, it gives CASSLMTLDTGELFF.

The chain combines TRBV30 with TRBJ2-7; no firm D call. The germline V gene encodes CDR1 GTSNPN and CDR2 SVGIG (reference sequence). Deletions cut 2 bases from V and 4 bases from J, with 15 bases between. The CDR3 runs to 14 residues. CDR3 bases: TGTGCCTGGAGTAAAATAACCCGAGCGTACGAGCAGTACTTC. The encoded protein is CAWSKITRAYEQYF. The whole variable domain, filled in from reference TRBV30 and TRBJ2-7, reads SQTIHQWPATLVQPVGSPLSLECTVEGTSNPNLYWYRQAAGRGLQLLFYSVGIGQISSEVPQNLSASRPQDRQFILSSKKLLLSDSGFYLCAWSKITRAYEQYFGPGTRLTVT.

The chain recombines TRBV5-8 with TRBJ1-2; D perhaps matches TRBD1 (6 bases). The CDR3 spans 14 residues. The germline V and J ends were trimmed by 4 bases and 0 bases, with 10 bases remaining between them. Germline V gene lookup returns CDR1 SGHTS and CDR2 YDEGEE. CDR3 sequence (DNA): TGTGCCAGCAGCACAAGGACAGCTAACTATGGCTACACCTTC. As protein: CASSTRTANYGYTF.

This chain links TRBV18 with TRBJ2-2, with D possibly being TRBD2 (6 bases). V dropped 7 bases and J dropped 1 base, with 16 bases sitting between them. CDR1 KGHSH and CDR2 LQKENI come from the germline V gene. The CDR3 loop spans 16 amino acids. Here the CDR3 reads CASLKPGLLNTGELFF. The CDR3 DNA follows: TGTGCCAGCTTGAAGCCGGGACTGCTGAACACCGGGGAGCTGTTTTTT.

The chain employs TRBV7-9 and TRBJ1-3; tentatively, D is TRBD1 (6 bases). The CDR3 runs 16 residues. Germline CDR1 is SEHNR and CDR2 is FQNEAQ (reference sequence). V was cut by 5 bases and J by 2 bases, with 16 bases left in between. Here the CDR3 DNA reads TGTGCCAGCAGCCGATCAAGCTGGGGGCCTGGAAACACCATATATTTT. Translation gives CASSRSSWGPGNTIYF.

V usage is TRBV21-1 and J usage is TRBJ2-1; TRBD1, as called in the table, went unchecked against the DNA. TRBV21-1 is a pseudogene. The CDR3 loop spans 14 amino acids. This chain's CDR3 is CASLDCDRYNEQFF. DNA for the CDR3: TGTGCCAGCTTAGATTGCGACAGGTACAATGAGCAGTTCTTC.

The chain uses TRBV14 and TRBJ1-2; D gene ambiguous. The CDR3 consists of 13 residues. Germline-derived CDR1 and CDR2 are SGHDN and FVKESK. The germline V and J ends were trimmed by 5 bases and 3 bases, with 10 bases remaining between them. This CDR3 reads CASSKTQDYGYTF. CDR3 coding DNA: TGTGCCAGCAGCAAGACCCAGGACTATGGCTACACCTTC. Together with reference TRBV14 and TRBJ1-2, the CDR3 gives the full variable domain: EAGVTQFPSHSVIEKGQTVTLRCDPISGHDNLYWYRRVMGKEIKFLLHFVKESKQDESGMPNNRFLAERTGGTYSTLKVQPAELEDSGVYFCASSKTQDYGYTFGSGTRLTVV.

This clone was observed a few times. This sequence joins TRBV5-1 and TRBJ1-1; D unclear. There are 15 residues in the CDR3. Trimming left V 0 bases short and J 4 bases short, with 13 bases between. Germline V gene lookup returns CDR1 SGHRS and CDR2 YFSETQ. CDR3 sequence: CASSLDHSLGTEAFF. The CDR3 DNA sequence: TGCGCCAGCAGCTTGGATCACAGCTTGGGCACTGAAGCTTTCTTT.